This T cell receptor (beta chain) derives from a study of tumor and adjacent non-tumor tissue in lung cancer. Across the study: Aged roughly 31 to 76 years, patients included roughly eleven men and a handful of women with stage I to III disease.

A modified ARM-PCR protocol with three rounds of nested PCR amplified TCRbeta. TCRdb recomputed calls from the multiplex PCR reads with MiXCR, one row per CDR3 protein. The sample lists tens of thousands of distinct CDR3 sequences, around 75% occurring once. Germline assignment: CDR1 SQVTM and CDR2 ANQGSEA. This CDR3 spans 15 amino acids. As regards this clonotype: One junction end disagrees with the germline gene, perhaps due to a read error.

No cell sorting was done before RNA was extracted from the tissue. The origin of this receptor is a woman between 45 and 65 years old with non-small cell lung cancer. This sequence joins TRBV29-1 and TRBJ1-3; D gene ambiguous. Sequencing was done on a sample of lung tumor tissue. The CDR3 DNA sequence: TGCAGCGTTGACTCTGGAAGCGGCTCTGGAAACGCCATATATTTT. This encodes CSVDSGSGSGNAIYF.